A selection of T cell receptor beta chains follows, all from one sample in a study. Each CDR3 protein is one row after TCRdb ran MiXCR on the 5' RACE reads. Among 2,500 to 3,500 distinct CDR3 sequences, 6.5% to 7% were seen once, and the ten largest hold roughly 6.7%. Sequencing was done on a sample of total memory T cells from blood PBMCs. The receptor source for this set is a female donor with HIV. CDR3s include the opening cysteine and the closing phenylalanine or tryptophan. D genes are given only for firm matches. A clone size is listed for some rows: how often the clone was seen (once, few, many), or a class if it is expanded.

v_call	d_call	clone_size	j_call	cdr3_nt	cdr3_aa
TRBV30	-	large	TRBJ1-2	TGTGCCTCCACACCAGCGGGACGACAGACCTATGGCTACACCTTC	CASTPAGRQTYGYTF
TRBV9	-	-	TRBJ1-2	TGTGCCAGCAGCGCGGCCCCTAGTACTGTCTATGGCTACACCTTC	CASSAAPSTVYGYTF
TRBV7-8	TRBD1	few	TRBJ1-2	TGTGCCAGCAGCTTAGGCGATGATACAGGGGCCCGTGGCTACACCTTC	CASSLGDDTGARGYTF
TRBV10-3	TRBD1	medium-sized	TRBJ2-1	TGTGCCATCAGTGAGAAGGACAGGGTAGGGAATGAGCAGTTCTTC	CAISEKDRVGNEQFF
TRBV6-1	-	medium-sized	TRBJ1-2	TGTGCCGGGAGCTCAGCGGGGTACTATGGCTACACCTTC	CAGSSAGYYGYTF
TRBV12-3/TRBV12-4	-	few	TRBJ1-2	TGTGCCAGCAGTTTAGTACAGACATCGCCCTATGGCTACACCTTC	CASSLVQTSPYGYTF
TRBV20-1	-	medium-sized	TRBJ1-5	TGCAGTGCTAGAGATGAGGGTTATAGCAATCAGCCCCAGCATTTT	CSARDEGYSNQPQHF
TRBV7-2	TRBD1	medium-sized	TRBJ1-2	TGTGCCAGCAGCCCCGGGACAGGGGGCCGCTACACCTTC	CASSPGTGGRYTF
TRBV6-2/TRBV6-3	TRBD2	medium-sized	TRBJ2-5	TGTGCCAGCTCCCGGAGGGGAAGCGGGGGTGTCCAAGAGACCCAGTACTTC	CASSRRGSGGVQETQYF
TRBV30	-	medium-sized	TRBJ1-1	TGTGCCTGCGGACGCGGGGTGACTGAAGCTTTCTTT	CACGRGVTEAFF
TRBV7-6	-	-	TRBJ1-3	TGTGCCAGCAGCTTATGGAACAGCTTGAAGGGAAACACCATATATTTT	CASSLWNSLKGNTIYF
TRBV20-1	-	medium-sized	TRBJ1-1	TGCAGTGCTAGTGGGGGGGTATACATGAACACTGAAGCTTTCTTT	CSASGGVYMNTEAFF
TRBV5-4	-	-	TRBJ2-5	TGTGCCAGCAGCTTGGATGACCGTCAAGAGACCCAGTACTTC	CASSLDDRQETQYF